Presented here are 16 T cell receptor beta chains from one specimen sequenced in a study of immune heterogeneity within non-small cell lung tumors. The authors amplified TCR beta CDR3 by multiplex PCR with 32 V and 13 J primers. TCRdb itself ran the multiplex PCR reads through MiXCR, one entry per CDR3 protein. The table has approximately 14,000 distinct CDR3 sequences, 28% seen once; the top ten hold about 4%. Bulk tumor genomic DNA served as template, at roughly 600 ng per sample. Several widely spaced biopsies per primary tumor were taken during surgery. The cohort was untreated, with newly diagnosed non-small cell lung cancer undergoing curative surgery. Sequenced input: lung tumor tissue. The receptor set was obtained from a man in his forties with non-small cell lung cancer.

The chain combines TRBV28 with TRBJ1-2, with D possibly TRBD1 on 5 matching bases. Germline V gene sequence: CDR1 MDHEN, CDR2 SYDVKM. V lost 7 bases to trimming and J lost 3 bases, with 12 bases between them. This CDR3 has 13 residues. The CDR3 sequence is CASTPPRDYGYTF. The CDR3 nucleotides read TGTGCCAGCACCCCCCCCAGGGACTATGGCTACACCTTC.

This clonotype came up many times. The chain links TRBV19 to TRBJ1-3, with D perhaps matching TRBD1 (5 bases). Germline CDR1 LNHDA, CDR2 SQIVND (reference sequence). The V end was cut by 5 bases, the J end by 1 base, with 9 bases between. The CDR3 totals 14 residues. The CDR3 loop reads CASSSGRSGNTIYF. The CDR3 DNA reads TGTGCCAGTAGTTCAGGGAGGTCTGGAAACACCATATATTTT.

As regards this clonotype: A single base separates this from a much larger clone, so it may be a read error. The chain combines TRBV19 with TRBJ1-4; maybe TRBD1 (5 bases). There are 15 residues in the CDR3. The germline V gene has CDR1 LNHDA and CDR2 SQIVND (reference sequence). The CDR3 reads CASSIGGATNENLFF. The CDR3, as DNA: TGTGCCAGTAGTATTGGGGGTGCAACTAATGAAAACCTGTTTTTT.

The chain has TRBV7-6 and TRBJ2-1; weak D call: TRBD2 (6 bases). Looked up from germline, CDR1 is SGHVS and CDR2 is FNYEAQ. The CDR3 sequence is 15 residues long. V shed 1 base and J shed 9 bases, with 16 bases lying between them. The chain's CDR3 is CASSLGTTSLIEQFF. CDR3 in DNA: TGTGCCAGCAGCTTAGGGACTACTAGTTTAATTGAGCAGTTCTTC.

To note about this clonotype: Given a much more abundant clone one base away, this may be a read error. The V and J genes are TRBV28 and TRBJ2-7; 7 nucleotides line up with TRBD2. CDR3 length: 15 amino acids. Germline V lookup: CDR1 MDHEN, CDR2 SYDVKM. CDR3 in DNA: TGTGCCATCAGTTTACTAGCGCCACGATTCTACGAGCAGTACTTC. Its translation is CAISLLAPRFYEQYF. The full variable domain, in which reference TRBV28 and TRBJ2-7 provide the parts outside the CDR3, is DVKVTQSSRYLVKRTGEKVFLECVQDMDHENMFWYRQDPGLGLRLIYFSYDVKMKEKGDIPEGYSVSREKKERFSLILESASTNQTSMYLCAISLLAPRFYEQYFGPGTRLTVT.

This clonotype was seen repeatedly, ten times or more. The chain recombines TRBV20-1 with TRBJ2-7; 9 bases agree with TRBD2. J gave up 6 bases and V 0 bases, and 9 bases lay outside the gene matches. This CDR3 comprises 15 residues. Germline CDR1 reads DFQATT; CDR2 reads SNEGSKA (reference sequence). The chain's CDR3 is CSARDQAGGPGEQYF. CDR3 bases: TGCAGTGCTAGAGATCAGGCGGGAGGGCCCGGCGAGCAGTACTTC.

For this clonotype: This may be a read error: a much more frequent sequence differs by one nucleotide. The J gene is TRBJ2-1, the V gene TRBV2; tentatively, D is TRBD1 or TRBD2 (5 bases each). Trimming pared 9 bases from V and 2 bases from J, leaving 17 bases between. The CDR3 length is 15 residues. Germline V gives CDR1 SNHLY, CDR2 FYNNEI. This CDR3 is CARTSWGNPYNEQFF. DNA for the CDR3: TGTGCCAGAACAAGCTGGGGGAACCCCTACAATGAGCAGTTCTTC.

This clonotype has only a few counts. The chain couples TRBV6-1 to TRBJ2-5; TRBD2 matches 11 bases. Germline lookup yields CDR1 MNHNS and CDR2 SASEGT. CDR3 length: 15 residues. The V gene end was trimmed by 7 bases and the J gene end by 5 bases; junction bases not matched to a gene: 9. DNA of the CDR3: TGTGCCAGCACCCACACTAGCGGGAGTTTCGAGACCCAGTACTTC. Amino acids: CASTHTSGSFETQYF.

This clonotype was counted between two and nine times. The gene calls are TRBV20-1 and TRBJ1-1; D remains ambiguous. V was pared by 3 bases and J by 0 bases, with 8 bases between. The CDR3 is made up of 13 amino acids. From germline, CDR1 is DFQATT and CDR2 SNEGSKA (reference sequence). The CDR3 is CSARLGLNTEAFF. The CDR3 DNA is TGCAGTGCTAGGTTAGGCTTGAACACTGAAGCTTTCTTT.

The sample holds many counts of this clonotype. The CDR3 nucleotides read TGCAGTGCCACGCCTGATAATAGCGGTAGTAGGTACGAGCAGTACTTC. This sequence encodes CSATPDNSGSRYEQYF. The V call is TRBV20-1, the J call TRBJ2-7, with D possibly TRBD2 on 6 matching bases. Trimming shortened V by 6 bases and J by 4 bases, and 25 bases separated the two germline ends. The CDR3 consists of 16 residues. Germline V gene sequence: CDR1 DFQATT, CDR2 SNEGSKA (reference sequence).

This clonotype rates as medium-sized. The gene calls are TRBV27 and TRBJ2-7; TRBD1 matches at 9 bases. The germline V gene has CDR1 MNHEY and CDR2 SMNVEV (reference sequence). V shed 6 bases and J 0 bases; nucleotides not matched to a gene: 9. This CDR3 is built from 16 residues. CDR3 DNA sequence: TGTGCCAGCAGCCGAACCGGGACAGGGAGCTCCTACGAGCAGTACTTC. Protein sequence: CASSRTGTGSSYEQYF.

As concerns this clonotype: A junction end diverges from the germline sequence, so it may reflect a read error. The chain employs TRBV12-3 or TRBV12-4 and TRBJ2-1; D unresolved. This CDR3 has 13 residues. CDR3 nucleotides: TGTGCCAGCAGTCTTCGATCCTACAATGAGAAGTTCTTC. Translation: CASSLRSYNEKFF.

Worth noting for this clonotype: This could be a read error, since a much larger clone is one nucleotide away. This chain links TRBV28 with TRBJ2-7, with D tentatively TRBD1 (5 bases). This CDR3 is 13 amino acids long. Germline assignment: CDR1 MDHEN and CDR2 SYDVKM. The CDR3 is CASLGAAYYDQYF. Written as DNA, the CDR3 is TGTGCCAGCCTAGGGGCAGCCTACTACGACCAGTACTTC. Together with reference TRBV28 and TRBJ2-7, the CDR3 gives the full variable domain: DVKVTQSSRYLVKRTGEKVFLECVQDMDHENMFWYRQDPGLGLRLIYFSYDVKMKEKGDIPEGYSVSREKKERFSLILESASTNQTSMYLCASLGAAYYDQYFGPGTRLTVT.

This clonotype was picked up many times. The rearrangement joins TRBV19 to TRBJ1-6; no clear D gene. Germline loops: CDR1 LNHDA, CDR2 SQIVND (reference sequence). CDR3 size: 12 residues. V shed 6 bases and J shed 8 bases, with 8 bases lying between them. The CDR3 DNA reads as TGTGCCAGTAGCCGGGGTGATTCACCCCTCCACTTT. This gives the protein CASSRGDSPLHF.

CDR3 amino acids: CSALRTYAFF. In DNA, the CDR3 is TGCAGTGCCTTGCGGACTTATGCTTTCTTT. This chain connects TRBV20-1 to TRBJ1-1; no firm D call. Germline CDR1 is DFQATT and CDR2 is SNEGSKA (reference sequence). This CDR3 comprises 10 residues. The V end was cut by 6 bases, the J end by 11 bases, with 13 bases between.

In this sample, this clonotype turned up many times. The rearrangement links TRBV3-1 to TRBJ1-5; the D is unclear. The V end lost 1 base, the J end lost 7 bases, and 8 bases lay between the germline ends. The CDR3 covers 13 residues. Germline loops: CDR1 LGHDT, CDR2 YNNKEL (reference sequence). The CDR3 coding sequence is TGTGCCAGCAGCCAAGGTCCGGCGCAGCCCCAGCATTTT. This translates into CASSQGPAQPQHF. Using reference TRBV3-1 and TRBJ1-5 for the parts outside the CDR3, the full variable domain is DTAVSQTPKYLVTQMGNDKSIKCEQNLGHDTMYWYKQDSKKFLKIMFSYNNKELIINETVPNRFSPKSPDKAHLNLHINSLELGDSAVYFCASSQGPAQPQHFGDGTRLSIL.